This T cell receptor (beta chain) was identified during a study of Ad26.COV2.S vaccination and SARS-CoV-2 variants. Across the study: Enrollment placed the donor in the COV1001 Ad26.COV2.S trial arm.

The treatment here: some 20 received Ad26.COV2.S at low or high dose, single or two shots; about five received placebo; per-sample allocation not given. Vaccine and placebo recipients were sampled on day 63 after the first injection. V dropped 2 bases and J dropped 0; count of bases not matched to a gene: 7. The V gene's germline CDR1 is SGHVS and CDR2 FQNEAQ. This CDR3 has 19 amino acids. TCRdb keeps only in-frame clones here, not all; method: immunoSEQ multiplex PCR. The sample comprises 240,000 or so clones, around nine tenths of which are singletons, and around 11% rests with the top ten. The chain combines TRBV7-8 with TRBJ2-1; 13 bases are shared with TRBD2. The sequence was collected from a person aged 18-60 years who received the Ad26.COV2.S COVID-19 vaccine or a placebo. Sequencing used peripheral blood, obtained in a trial of Ad26.COV2.S vaccine versus placebo. The CDR3 reads CASSLPGTSGDSSYNEQFF. In DNA form, the CDR3 reads TGTGCCAGCAGCTTACCTGGGACTAGCGGGGATTCCTCCTACAATGAGCAGTTCTTC.